The entry below describes one T cell receptor (beta chain). Its antigen specificity is not known. Base qualities are not recorded, but no much larger clone differs from it by a single base. The time point label, read with the paper, signifies: baseline before first vaccination. Vaccinee samples came from UK trials COV001 and COV002, including a single-blind randomized controlled phase 2/3 trial of AZD1222 (ChAdOx1 nCoV-19) in healthy adults. Trial participant PBMC samples were collected at day 0 and day 28 after the second dose for TCRbeta chain sequencing. The data were obtained in a study of T cell responses to AZD1222 COVID-19 vaccine (dated by TCRdb to the early 2020s). A note on the overall study: AZD1222 recipients given second doses at about 4 weeks or at about 12 weeks were pooled, since spike-specific TCR depth and breadth were not found to differ between the two schedules. A total of approximately 240 trial participants underwent TCR sequencing, of whom nearly 210 had received two doses of AZD1222 and approximately 26 had received two doses of the MenACWY control vaccine. Trial participants were enrolled by age into subgroups of 18-55, 56-69 and 70-plus years, and 148, 28 and 57 TCR-sequenced participants, respectively, were included in these subgroups.

The CDR3 has 12 amino acids, counting the end cysteine and phenylalanine. Of the read, only the CDR3 DNA is kept; its 36 bases are in frame from base 1. CDR1 and CDR2 (LNHDA, SQIVND) derive from the germline V gene (reference sequence). Trimming takes 10 bases from V and 5 bases from J, and the germline ends sit 15 bases apart. The CDR3 regions of human TCRbeta chains were analyzed by immunosequencing. The authors' pipeline ran thus. TCRs in the repertoires were matched against a reference library of SARS-CoV-2-specific TCRs that had been generated with the MIRA antigen-specificity platform. Breadth was defined as the fraction of unique TCRs that were SARS-CoV-2-associated. Depth was defined as the fraction of total T cells that were SARS-CoV-2-associated. Using the MIRA data, every spike-specific TCR was mapped to the spike region that the TCR reacted to and assigned to either a CD4 or a CD8 class. Log10-transformed breadth and depth values were compared by one-way ANOVA with Sidak's multiple comparisons tests. In TCRdb, the immuneACCESS table is reduced to in-frame sequences with V and J assigned. These tables do not hold every clone; where another copy was compared, an unresolved V gene accounts for under half, and the others remain unexplained. V, J and clone size were drawn from that table, and D and trimming were deduced from the DNA. The sample records over 130,000 clones, approximately 90% of which are singletons. The top ten clonotypes cover about 4.8% of the sample.

The investigation overall reported the following: CD4 TCRs associated with the vaccine covered the entire spike protein, and the dominant responses were in regions 160-218 and 743-854. Reportedly, almost half of the unique spike-specific TCRs recognized epitopes lying outside the regions that are mutated in the B.1.351 and B.1.1.7 variants. In the small 56-69-year group, the increase in depth fell short of significance, most likely because of low power. Conclusions about previously exposed vaccinees are limited because only five to seven AZD1222 recipients were SARS-CoV-2 seropositive at baseline. Participants were mostly white British, with more females than males. The authors suggested clonal diversity may have been underestimated. Because no day 14 peak-response samples were available, repertoires were characterized only after the peak T cell response. After two AZD1222 doses, spike-specific TCR breadth and depth were significantly higher than at day 0 and than in MenACWY recipients.

Sequenced here: peripheral blood, sampled on day 0 of AZD1222 vaccination. The chain is assembled from TRBV19 and TRBJ2-7, with TRBD1 as a weak D call on 6 bases. The receptor's source is an adult in good health. The DNA sequence follows: TGTGCCACCCAAGGGGGTGTCCACGAGCAGTACTTC. This is translated as CATQGGVHEQYF.